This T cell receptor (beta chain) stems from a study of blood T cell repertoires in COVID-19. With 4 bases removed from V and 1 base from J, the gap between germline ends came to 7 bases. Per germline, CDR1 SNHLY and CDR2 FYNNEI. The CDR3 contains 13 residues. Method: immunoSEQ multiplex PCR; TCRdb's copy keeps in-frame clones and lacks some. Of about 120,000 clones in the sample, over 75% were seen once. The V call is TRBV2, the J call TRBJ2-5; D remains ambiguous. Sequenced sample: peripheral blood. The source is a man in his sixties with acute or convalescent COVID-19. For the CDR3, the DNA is TGTGCCAGCAGTGGACTGGTCCAAGAGACCCAGTACTTC. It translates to CASSGLVQETQYF.